The clone carrying this T cell receptor (beta chain) was recorded a few times. Antigen specificity is unknown. Together with a sample-barcoded 5' primer, a J-beta primer mix was included in a second PCR lasting roughly 6 to 12 cycles. TCRdb recomputed calls from the 5' RACE reads with MiXCR, one row per CDR3 protein. The repertoire holds roughly 800,000 distinct CDR3 sequences, with 58% as singletons. J was trimmed by 2 bases and V by 5 bases; bases with no gene match: 13. The CDR3 contains 18 residues. The data originate from a study of blood T cells in healthy people across ages. Study results and caveats: There was a strong correlation between TCR beta diversity and naive T cell percentage. With age, beta diversity per million T cells declined roughly linearly, significantly by approximately 41.

The origin of this receptor is a man aged 25-45 years in good health. The J gene is TRBJ2-1, the V gene TRBV12-3 or TRBV12-4, with TRBD1 matching over 9 bases. The material sequenced was blood. The CDR3 spells CASSPDSWGQGTYNEQFF. The CDR3 DNA sequence: TGTGCCAGCAGTCCGGATTCATGGGGACAGGGCACCTACAATGAGCAGTTCTTC.